These 23 T cell receptor beta chains share one sample of origin, sequenced in a study of shared clonotypes between healthy human individuals. The assay was immunoSEQ multiplex PCR, and TCRdb's table has in-frame clones only and misses some. The data hold some 2,100,000 clones, with approximately 94% observed a single time. Terminally differentiated effector memory CD45RA+ cells were left out of the naive CD8 fraction, which was CD45RO-negative and positively selected for CCR7. Sequencing was performed on naive CD8+ T cells from PBMCs. Source of these receptors: a man younger than 35 in good health. Some clones in this sample may be carry-over from other donors' samples.

The V gene is TRBV5-1, the J gene TRBJ2-7, with 7 bases aligning to TRBD2. This CDR3 has 12 residues. Germline V gene data show CDR1 as SGHRS and CDR2 as YFSETQ. Losses at the gene ends were 5 bases for V and 6 bases for J; bases not matched to a gene: 5. The CDR3 DNA follows: TGCGCCAGCAGGGGTAGCGGGCCCGAGCAGTACTTC. Encoded protein: CASRGSGPEQYF. Based on the CDR3 plus reference TRBV5-1 and TRBJ2-7, the full variable domain is KAGVTQTPRYLIKTRGQQVTLSCSPISGHRSVSWYQQTPGQGLQFLFEYFSETQRNKGNFPGRFSGRQFSNSRSEMNVSTLELGDSALYLCASRGSGPEQYFGPGTRLTVT.

The rearrangement links TRBV5-4 to TRBJ2-7, with D maybe TRBD2 (6 bases). V was clipped by 0 bases and J by 4 bases, with 11 bases between them. Germline V gives CDR1 SGHNT, CDR2 YYREEE (reference sequence). This CDR3 is built from 14 residues. In nucleotides, the CDR3 is TGTGCCAGCAGCTTGGGTGGGGGGATATACGAGCAGTACTTC. Translated, it gives CASSLGGGIYEQYF.

J is TRBJ2-7 and V is TRBV13, with D possibly TRBD1 on 5 matching bases. V was shortened by 5 bases and J by 4 bases, with 15 bases between the two germline ends. CDR3 size: 14 residues. CDR1 and CDR2 from the germline V gene are PRHDT and FYEKMQ (reference sequence). The CDR3 DNA reads as TGTGCCAGCAGCCCCGGAGATCCAGGGTACGAGCAGTACTTC. Its protein product is CASSPGDPGYEQYF.

In its sample, this clone was seen once. The chain joins TRBV4-1 to TRBJ2-2; D not certain. Germline V CDR1 and CDR2: MGHRA, YSYEKL. The CDR3 contains 14 residues. Trimming removed 1 base at V and 1 base at J, with 4 bases between. CDR3 residues: CASSQAQNTGELFF. CDR3 sequence (DNA): TGCGCCAGCAGCCAAGCCCAGAACACCGGGGAGCTGTTTTTT.

The chain uses TRBV4-1 and TRBJ1-1; maybe TRBD1 (5 bases). From germline, CDR1 is MGHRA and CDR2 YSYEKL. Deletions cut 5 bases from V and 4 bases from J, with 8 bases between. The CDR3 runs to 12 residues. The CDR3 coding sequence is TGCGCCAGCAGCGGGGGGGGCACTGAAGCTTTCTTT. Translated, it gives CASSGGGTEAFF.

J is TRBJ2-1 and V is TRBV7-9, with D unclear. Per the germline V gene, CDR1 is SEHNR and CDR2 is FQNEAQ (reference sequence). The ends were cut back, 1 base at V and 5 bases at J, with 12 bases in the middle. This CDR3 spans 15 amino acids. CDR3 DNA sequence: TGTGCCAGCAGCTTAGTGGAAGTCCGGAACAATGAGCAGTTCTTC. Translating it yields CASSLVEVRNNEQFF.

This clone was observed once. This rearrangement joins TRBV5-4 to TRBJ2-7; D perhaps matches TRBD1 (6 bases). The CDR3 spans 13 residues. Germline CDR1 reads SGHNT; CDR2 reads YYREEE (reference sequence). Trimming took 5 bases from V and 5 from J, leaving 14 bases between them. CDR3 amino acids: CASRPTGLNEQYF. The CDR3 DNA reads as TGTGCCAGCAGGCCCACAGGGTTGAACGAGCAGTACTTC.

This chain links TRBV19 with TRBJ1-1; no definite D call. The CDR3 runs 12 residues. Trimming cost V 3 bases and J 8 bases, with 10 bases left between them. Germline assignment: CDR1 LNHDA and CDR2 SQIVND (reference sequence). The CDR3 sequence: CASSISALEAFF. CDR3 DNA sequence: TGTGCCAGTAGTATCTCGGCACTCGAAGCTTTCTTT.

This chain connects TRBV9 to TRBJ2-7; 9 nucleotides align to TRBD1. The trim removed 4 bases at V and 0 bases at J, leaving 11 bases unmatched. The CDR3 contains 17 residues. The germline gives CDR1 SGDLS, CDR2 YYNGEE. The CDR3 region has the DNA TGTGCCAGCAGCCCGTCCGCCGGGACAGGGATCTCCTACGAGCAGTACTTC. Translation gives CASSPSAGTGISYEQYF.

This clone was seen just once. Here the CDR3 reads CASSWGRDYPTYEQYF. For the CDR3, the DNA is TGCGCCAGCAGTTGGGGCCGGGACTATCCCACCTACGAGCAGTACTTC. V is TRBV5-1 and J is TRBJ2-7; 7 bases fit TRBD2. Germline assignment: CDR1 SGHRS and CDR2 YFSETQ. CDR3 length: 16 residues. J gave up 2 bases and V 5 bases, and 13 bases lay outside the gene matches.

This rearrangement joins TRBV4-1 to TRBJ1-2; D is perhaps TRBD1 (5 bases). The V gene lost 1 base and the J gene lost 3 bases, with 12 bases spanning the gap. This CDR3 has 15 amino acids. Germline lookup yields CDR1 MGHRA and CDR2 YSYEKL. CDR3 region: CASSQAAGRDYGYTF. The CDR3 DNA is TGCGCCAGCAGCCAAGCTGCGGGCAGGGACTATGGCTACACCTTC.

This chain joins TRBV14 and TRBJ2-5; 9 nucleotides line up with TRBD1. The CDR3 runs 16 residues. CDR1 is SGHDN and CDR2 is FVKESK in the germline V gene. Trimming took 3 bases from V and 5 from J; bases not matched to a gene: 10. DNA of the CDR3: TGTGCCAGCAGCCAGCCGGGACAGGGAGGGAGGGAGACCCAGTACTTC. Translated: CASSQPGQGGRETQYF. The full variable domain, with the rest looked up from reference TRBV14 and TRBJ2-5, is EAGVTQFPSHSVIEKGQTVTLRCDPISGHDNLYWYRRVMGKEIKFLLHFVKESKQDESGMPNNRFLAERTGGTYSTLKVQPAELEDSGVYFCASSQPGQGGRETQYFGPGTRLLVL.

This clone appeared a few times. The rearrangement uses TRBV10-3 and TRBJ2-7; no clear D. V was trimmed by 6 bases and J by 6 bases, leaving 15 bases between them. The CDR3 is 13 amino acids. Germline loops: CDR1 ENHRY, CDR2 SYGVKD. The CDR3 nucleotides read TGTGCCATCAGCGACATTAATGTAAGCGAGCAGTACTTC. It codes for CAISDINVSEQYF.

V is TRBV6-5 and J is TRBJ1-2, with D perhaps matching TRBD1 (5 bases). Trimming stripped 2 bases from V and 4 bases from J, with 14 bases between. This CDR3 has 15 residues. The germline V gene has CDR1 MNHEY and CDR2 SVGAGI. As DNA, the CDR3 is TGTGCCAGCAGTTACGGCGGGGACGGGAGCTATGGCTACACCTTC. Amino acid sequence: CASSYGGDGSYGYTF.

The V call is TRBV13, the J call TRBJ2-7; D is ambiguous. The V and J ends lost 5 bases and 6 bases respectively, with 11 bases between them. Germline V lookup: CDR1 PRHDT, CDR2 FYEKMQ (reference sequence). The CDR3 spans 12 residues. For the CDR3, the DNA is TGTGCCAGCAGCCTTAAAGGATTCGAGCAGTACTTC. The encoded protein is CASSLKGFEQYF.

The chain has TRBV4-1 and TRBJ2-7, with a weak D call TRBD2 (6 bases). Trimming removed 0 bases from V and 4 bases from J, with 22 bases in between. CDR1 is MGHRA, CDR2 YSYEKL, per germline. This CDR3 is built from 18 residues. In DNA form, the CDR3 reads TGCGCCAGCAGCCAAGATTGGGACTCCAGGGATGTCTATTACGAGCAGTACTTC. Amino acids: CASSQDWDSRDVYYEQYF.

This chain connects TRBV4-1 to TRBJ2-7; possible D gene TRBD2, 5 bases. Trimming shortened V by 1 base and J by 7 bases, and 11 bases separated the two germline ends. The CDR3 extends over 13 amino acids. In germline, CDR1 is MGHRA, CDR2 YSYEKL. The CDR3 DNA reads as TGCGCCAGCAGCCAAGGCACGCCGGGGGAGCAGTACTTC. This codes for CASSQGTPGEQYF.

The chain combines TRBV6-1 with TRBJ2-7; 9 nucleotides align to TRBD1. The CDR3 totals 15 residues. V lost 6 bases to trimming and J lost 5 bases; unmatched junction nucleotides: 11. The germline gives CDR1 MNHNS, CDR2 SASEGT. For the CDR3, the DNA is TGTGCCAGCAGAGCCCCCGGGACAGGGTTCAACGAGCAGTACTTC. Protein sequence: CASRAPGTGFNEQYF.

Concerning this clone itself: Within the sample, other DNA sequences also encode this same CDR3. The V gene is TRBV5-4, the J gene TRBJ2-3, with unresolved D. With 0 bases removed from V and 2 bases from J, the gap between germline ends came to 1 base. This CDR3 has 12 residues. From germline, CDR1 is SGHNT and CDR2 YYREEE (reference sequence). CDR3 nucleotide sequence: TGTGCCAGCAGCTTGGTCACAGATACGCAGTATTTT. This translates into CASSLVTDTQYF.

The chain recombines TRBV7-3 with TRBJ2-5, with a weak D call TRBD2 (6 bases). Germline values: CDR1 SGHTA, CDR2 FQGTGA. Between the trimmed V and J ends, which lost 3 bases and 0 bases, there was a span of 20 bases. The CDR3 is 18 residues long. The CDR3 region has the DNA TGTGCCAGCAGCTTTAAGATTGTGGGGGACTTGTACCAAGAGACCCAGTACTTC. This codes for CASSFKIVGDLYQETQYF.

The CDR3 loop reads CASSLYATVAYNEQFF. In nucleotides, the CDR3 is TGTGCCAGCAGTTTATATGCGACAGTCGCCTACAATGAGCAGTTCTTC. The gene calls are TRBV28 and TRBJ2-1; weak D call: TRBD1 (5 bases). The CDR3 totals 16 residues. The V end was cut by 1 base, the J end by 2 bases, with 12 bases between. Per the germline V gene, CDR1 is MDHEN and CDR2 is SYDVKM.

The count of this clone is one. The J gene is TRBJ2-7, the V gene TRBV5-1; D may be TRBD1 (5 bases). This CDR3 is built from 16 residues. CDR1 is SGHRS, CDR2 YFSETQ, per germline. V lost 2 bases to trimming and J lost 3 bases, with 18 bases between them. The CDR3 loop is CASSFKLPGQIYEQYF. The CDR3 DNA reads as TGCGCCAGCAGCTTCAAGCTCCCAGGACAAATCTACGAGCAGTACTTC.

This chain links TRBV5-8 with TRBJ2-2, with 7 bases aligning to TRBD1. The junction had 18 bases not matched to a gene; V was cut back by 3 bases and J by 7 bases. The length of the CDR3 is 18 residues. Looked up from germline, CDR1 is SGHTS and CDR2 is YDEGEE. CDR3 nucleotides: TGTGCCAGCAGCTCCCCCCCGAGGGGGCTCTGGGGTATCGGGGAGCTGTTTTTT. The encoded protein is CASSSPPRGLWGIGELFF.